The present TCR beta chain was sequenced within a study of cytomegalovirus exposure and HLA in healthy donors. 13 Jbeta primers and 60 Vbeta primers were used for the PCR. Measured with immunoSEQ multiplex PCR; TCRdb has only the in-frame clones, and not every one. The table records 90,000 to 130,000 clones, around 80% of them present only once. The sequenced sample was PBMCs. This clonotype was obtained from a man aged 25 to 45 in good health and CMV-seropositive.

The CDR3 region has the DNA TGTGCCAGCAGTGAAGAAGCGGGGGGGCCAGATACGCAGTATTTT. Its protein is CASSEEAGGPDTQYF. This sequence joins TRBV6-1 and TRBJ2-3; 10 nucleotides line up with TRBD2. The CDR3 runs 15 residues. Germline-derived CDR1 and CDR2 are MNHNS and SASEGT. With V trimmed by 1 base and J by 4 bases, 2 bases remained unmatched.